A single T cell receptor (beta chain) is shown here with its context. Sequencing used immunoSEQ multiplex PCR; TCRdb keeps in-frame clones, though not all of them. The top ten hold about 3% of the sample, which has around 300,000 clones, roughly 90% seen once. This sample was taken from a study of blood T cell repertoires in COVID-19. Study details: Italy, Spain and the United States were the sources of the convalescent and acute COVID-19 samples. Nucleic acid was either cDNA or gDNA, and it came from T cells, B-cell-depleted T cells, or PBMCs.

V was shortened by 1 base and J by 6 bases, with 10 bases between the two germline ends. Germline V gene lookup returns CDR1 GTSNPN and CDR2 SVGIG (reference sequence). The CDR3 has 13 amino acids. The rearrangement links TRBV30 to TRBJ1-5, with unresolved D. This sequence was found in a woman between 25 and 40 years old with active or convalescent COVID-19. Sequenced material: peripheral blood. The CDR3 sequence is CAWSGAYSQPQHF. The CDR3 region has the DNA TGTGCCTGGAGTGGGGCATACAGTCAGCCCCAGCATTTT.